This T cell receptor (beta chain) was sequenced in a study of T-cell memory formation after mild COVID-19. MiXCR was run by TCRdb on the 5' RACE reads, yielding one entry per CDR3 protein. The table has about 270,000 distinct CDR3 sequences, around 16% seen once. The CDR3 runs to 15 residues. The V gene's germline CDR1 is MNHEY and CDR2 SVGAGI. V lost 6 bases, J lost 1 base, and 13 bases lay in between. The clonotype comes from a man aged 18 to 30 who had mild COVID-19 (a few samples of this study predate the infection). Cell type and time point are not known. Sequenced: PBMCs or a T cell subset sorted from them (not recorded which). This chain joins TRBV6-5 and TRBJ1-5, with D maybe TRBD1 (6 bases). The CDR3 region is CASSPRGGSNQPQHF. The DNA for the CDR3 is TGTGCCAGCAGCCCGAGAGGGGGGAGCAATCAGCCCCAGCATTTT.